A selection of T cell receptor beta chains follows, all from one sample in a study of CD8+ T cells in alopecia areata. The assay was immunoSEQ multiplex PCR, and TCRdb's table has in-frame clones only and misses some. The table includes about 190,000 clones, 60% detected once. The sample in question was CD4+ T cells sorted from blood, obtained at week 24, from a patient treated with tofacitinib. The receptors originated from a human donor with alopecia areata. Both conserved end residues are part of each CDR3. The D gene is left open where the match is weak. Clone size is shown for a subset of rows, as once, few, many or a class of expanded clone.

>-|TRBJ1-5|TRBV19|-
TGTGCCAGTAGTATCCCGGGCTTGAGCAATCAGCCCCAGCATTTT
CASSIPGLSNQPQHF
>TRBD2|TRBJ2-1|TRBV9|-
TGTGCCAGCAGCACGACTAGCGGGGGGACCACTTTCTTC
CASSTTSGGTTFF
>-|TRBJ1-5|TRBV30|-
TGTGCCTGGAGTGTAGACCGGGGCCTTTATCAGCCCCAGCATTTT
CAWSVDRGLYQPQHF
>-|TRBJ2-6|TRBV19|-
TGTGCCAGTAGTCCAGGCTCTGGGGCCAACGTCCTGACTTTC
CASSPGSGANVLTF
>-|TRBJ2-1|TRBV27|-
TGTGCCAGCAAGAGTTTTCTGAGGGACAATGAGCAGTTCTTC
CASKSFLRDNEQFF
>-|TRBJ1-2|TRBV6-6|-
TGTGCCAGCAGTTACGACAACTATGGCTACACCTTC
CASSYDNYGYTF
>-|TRBJ2-1|TRBV30|-
TGTGCCTGGAAAGTCGCCCACACCCTTACGAGGAATGAGCAGTTCTTC
CAWKVAHTLTRNEQFF
>-|TRBJ2-7|TRBV10-3|-
TGTGCCATCAGTGTCGGACCTATTGAGCAGTACTTC
CAISVGPIEQYF
>-|TRBJ1-2|TRBV4-3|-
TGCGCCAGCAGCTCGACTAACTATGGCTACACCTTC
CASSSTNYGYTF
>-|TRBJ2-1|TRBV9|-
TGTGCCAGCAGCGTAGTAGGGCAAGTTAATGAGCAGTTCTTC
CASSVVGQVNEQFF
>-|TRBJ1-5|TRBV15|-
TGTGCCACCAGCAGAGATACCCAGCCCCAGCATTTT
CATSRDTQPQHF
>TRBD1|TRBJ1-1|TRBV29-1|-
TGCAGCGTTCAGGACAGGGTTAACACTGAAGCTTTCTTT
CSVQDRVNTEAFF
>-|TRBJ1-5|TRBV29-1|-
TGCAGCGTTCGGGAGGTAGGCAATCAGCCCCAGCATTTT
CSVREVGNQPQHF
>-|TRBJ2-1|TRBV5-6|-
TGTGCCAGCAGCTCGGGCCCAGCCAAAGAGCAGTTCTTC
CASSSGPAKEQFF
>-|TRBJ2-1|TRBV9|-
TGTGCCAGCAGCGTAGGAGGGCCCAATGAGCAGTTCTTC
CASSVGGPNEQFF
>-|TRBJ2-3|TRBV29-1|-
TGCAGCGTTGAAGGGTCCTCGACAGATACGCAGTATTTT
CSVEGSSTDTQYF
>-|TRBJ1-2|TRBV7-2|once
TGTGCCAGCAGCTTTGAAGTTTCCTACACCTTC
CASSFEVSYTF
>-|TRBJ1-1|TRBV30|-
TGTGCCTGGAGTGGGCCAGACAGTTCGGCTTTCTTT
CAWSGPDSSAFF
>TRBD2|TRBJ2-3|TRBV7-2|few
TGTGCCAGCAGCTCCGTGGGAGCGGGGCCCACAGATACGCAGTATTTT
CASSSVGAGPTDTQYF
>TRBD2|TRBJ2-6|TRBV29-1|-
TGCAGCGTTGGAGCGGGGGGGCTTGGGGCCAACGTCCTGACTTTC
CSVGAGGLGANVLTF
>-|TRBJ1-1|TRBV30|-
TGTGCCTGGAGTATGGACATTTCGGCCATGAACACTGAAGCTTTCTTT
CAWSMDISAMNTEAFF
>TRBD1|TRBJ1-1|TRBV30|-
TGTGCCTGGAGTGTACGAGGGGGCGCGAGTATGGCTGAAGCTTTCTTT
CAWSVRGGASMAEAFF
>-|TRBJ2-7|TRBV29-1|-
TGCAGCGTTGAGGGGCCCAGGGGGGAATCCTACGAGCAGTACTTC
CSVEGPRGESYEQYF
>TRBD2|TRBJ2-3|TRBV18|medium-sized
TGTGCCAGCTCCTGGACCGCGGGGGGTACAGATACGCAGTATTTT
CASSWTAGGTDTQYF